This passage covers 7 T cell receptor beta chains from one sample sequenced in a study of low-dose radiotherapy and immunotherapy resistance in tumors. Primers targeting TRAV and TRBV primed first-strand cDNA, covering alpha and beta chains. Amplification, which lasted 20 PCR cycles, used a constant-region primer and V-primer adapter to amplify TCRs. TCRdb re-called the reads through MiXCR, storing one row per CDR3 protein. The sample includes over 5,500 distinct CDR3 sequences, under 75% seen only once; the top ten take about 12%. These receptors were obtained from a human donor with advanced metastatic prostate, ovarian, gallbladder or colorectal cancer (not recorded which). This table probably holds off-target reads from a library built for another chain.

The CDR3 spells CASSFSPIGYRSQPQHF. The CDR3 coding sequence is TGTGCCAGCAGTTTTTCGCCTATCGGGTATCGAAGTCAGCCCCAGCATTTT. The rearrangement joins TRBV12-3 or TRBV12-4 to TRBJ1-5; D gene uncertain. Trimming removed 3 bases at V and 6 bases at J, with 21 bases between. The length of the CDR3 is 17 residues.

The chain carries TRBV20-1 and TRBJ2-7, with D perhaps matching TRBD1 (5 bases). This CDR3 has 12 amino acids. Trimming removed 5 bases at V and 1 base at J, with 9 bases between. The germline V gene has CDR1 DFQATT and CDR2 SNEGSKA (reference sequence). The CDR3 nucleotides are TGCAGTGCTGGTGACAGATCCTACGAGCAGTACTTC. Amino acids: CSAGDRSYEQYF.

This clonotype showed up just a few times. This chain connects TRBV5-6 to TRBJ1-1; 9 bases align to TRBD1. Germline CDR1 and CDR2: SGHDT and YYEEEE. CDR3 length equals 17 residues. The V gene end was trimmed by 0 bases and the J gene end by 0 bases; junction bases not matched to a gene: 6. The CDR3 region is CASSLVTGGGLNTEAFF. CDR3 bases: TGTGCCAGCAGCTTGGTAACAGGGGGCGGCCTGAACACTGAAGCTTTCTTT.

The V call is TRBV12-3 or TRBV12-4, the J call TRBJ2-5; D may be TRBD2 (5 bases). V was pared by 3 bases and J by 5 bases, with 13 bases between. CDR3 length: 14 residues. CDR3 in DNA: TGTGCCAGCAGTTTCGGTCGGGGTTTGGAGACCCAGTACTTC. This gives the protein CASSFGRGLETQYF.

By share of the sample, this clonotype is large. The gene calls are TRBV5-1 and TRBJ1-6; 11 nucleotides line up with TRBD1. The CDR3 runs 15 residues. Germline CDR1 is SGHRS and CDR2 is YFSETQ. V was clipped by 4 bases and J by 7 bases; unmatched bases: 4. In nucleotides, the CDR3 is TGCGCCAGCAGCACGGACAGGGGGCCGAATTCACCCCTCCACTTT. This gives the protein CASSTDRGPNSPLHF.

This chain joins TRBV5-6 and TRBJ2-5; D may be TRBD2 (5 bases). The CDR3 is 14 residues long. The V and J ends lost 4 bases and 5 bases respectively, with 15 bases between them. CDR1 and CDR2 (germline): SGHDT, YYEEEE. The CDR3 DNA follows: TGTGCCAGCAGCAAAGGGAGAGTGGGCGAGACCCAGTACTTC. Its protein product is CASSKGRVGETQYF.

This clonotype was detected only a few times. The CDR3 DNA sequence: TGCGCCAGCAGCGTAACAGGAGACCTCAACTATGGCTACACCTTC. It yields the protein CASSVTGDLNYGYTF. This chain links TRBV5-1 with TRBJ1-2; D possibly corresponds to TRBD1 (5 bases). The CDR3 length is 15 residues. Germline V gene sequence: CDR1 SGHRS, CDR2 YFSETQ. With 4 bases removed from V and 2 bases from J, the gap between germline ends came to 15 bases. Full variable domain (missing parts from reference TRBV5-1 and TRBJ1-2): KAGVTQTPRYLIKTRGQQVTLSCSPISGHRSVSWYQQTPGQGLQFLFEYFSETQRNKGNFPGRFSGRQFSNSRSEMNVSTLELGDSALYLCASSVTGDLNYGYTFGSGTRLTVV.